This is a list of T cell receptor beta chains from one sample in a study of Graves' ophthalmopathy and Graves' hyperthyroidism. A single record per CDR3 protein comes from TCRdb applying MiXCR to the multiplex PCR reads. The sample holds roughly 220,000 distinct CDR3 sequences, approximately 42% seen once. Source material: peripheral blood. The receptors were sampled from an adult man with Graves' ophthalmopathy. The CDR3 runs from the conserved cysteine through the conserved F or W. D genes are given only for firm matches. Not all rows give a size; the values are once, few, many and, for expanded clones, a class.

V	J	size	D	length	DNA	CDR3
TRBV7-9	TRBJ2-6	many	-	15	TGTGCCAGCAGCCCGCCCAACTCTGGGGCCAACGTCCTGACTTTC	CASSPPNSGANVLTF
TRBV25-1	TRBJ1-3	-	-	16	TGTGCCAGCAGTGATTACAAAGGAGGGTCTGGAAACACCATATATTTT	CASSDYKGGSGNTIYF
TRBV4-2	TRBJ1-1	-	-	18	TGTGCCAGCAGCCAAGGGTTTGGGTCAGGGCAGGCGAACACTGAAGCTTTCTTT	CASSQGFGSGQANTEAFF
TRBV7-3	TRBJ1-2	-	-	13	TGTGCCAGCAGCCTAGACAGCCTCTATGGCTACACCTTC	CASSLDSLYGYTF
TRBV2	TRBJ2-2	-	-	14	TGTGCCAGCCGTACAGGAGGGAACACCGGGGAGCTGTTTTTT	CASRTGGNTGELFF
TRBV12-3/TRBV12-4	TRBJ1-1	-	-	12	TGTGCCAGCAGTGAGCCTGACACTGAAGCTTTCTTT	CASSEPDTEAFF
TRBV19	TRBJ1-5	-	TRBD1	15	TGTGCCAGTAGTCTACAGGGGGCTAATAATCAGCCCCAGCATTTT	CASSLQGANNQPQHF
TRBV6-5	TRBJ1-1	few	-	14	TGTGCCAGCAGTCGTCAGGGGCAGGTCACTGAAGCTTTCTTT	CASSRQGQVTEAFF
TRBV10-2	TRBJ2-1	-	-	13	TGCGCCAGCAGTGAGGGGGTAATGGGTGAGCAGTTCTTC	CASSEGVMGEQFF
TRBV6-4	TRBJ1-5	-	TRBD1	13	TGTGCCAGCAGGGGTGGACAGGTTCAGCCCCAGCATTTT	CASRGGQVQPQHF
TRBV7-9	TRBJ2-2	few	TRBD1	16	TGTGCCAGCAGCTTACCGGGACAGACGAACACCGGGGAGCTGTTTTTT	CASSLPGQTNTGELFF
TRBV6-5	TRBJ1-6	-	TRBD1	12	TGTGCCAGCAGACAGGGGAATTCACCCCTCCACTTT	CASRQGNSPLHF
TRBV9	TRBJ2-2	-	TRBD2	16	TGTGCCAGCAGCTCAGGGTTAGCGGGAGCAACCGGGGAGCTGTTTTTT	CASSSGLAGATGELFF
TRBV20-1	TRBJ1-2	-	-	14	TGCAGTGCTAAACGCTTCGGGGCGACCTATGGCTACACCTTC	CSAKRFGATYGYTF
TRBV7-9	TRBJ2-7	-	TRBD1	15	TGTGCCAGGGGAACTGGACAGGTCCGTACCTACGAGCAGTACTTC	CARGTGQVRTYEQYF
TRBV7-6	TRBJ2-7	-	TRBD2	18	TGTGCCAGCAGCTTAACCCCTACCGGGGGGGGCGGGATGGACGAGCAGTACTTC	CASSLTPTGGGGMDEQYF
TRBV5-8	TRBJ1-2	-	-	11	TGTGCCAGCAGCTTGTCCGGACGAAGGCACTTC	CASSLSGRRHF
TRBV15	TRBJ2-7	-	TRBD1	14	TGTGCCAGCAGTCCTTGGACAGGGTCTCACGAGCAGTACTTC	CASSPWTGSHEQYF
TRBV7-9	TRBJ2-7	many	TRBD2	15	TGTGCCAGCAGCCCCCGGACTAGCGGGAGCTACGAGCAGTACTTC	CASSPRTSGSYEQYF
TRBV7-2	TRBJ1-4	-	TRBD1	15	TGTGCCAGCAGCGCCCAGGGACAGTCTTATGAAAAACTGTTTTTT	CASSAQGQSYEKLFF
TRBV2	TRBJ1-2	-	-	12	TGTGCCAGCAGGCGGGGGGGACGGGGCTACACCTTC	CASRRGGRGYTF
TRBV20-1	TRBJ1-2	-	TRBD1	17	TGCAGTGCTAGAGGAAGAAGCCGGACAGGGGATTTCTATGGCTACACCTTC	CSARGRSRTGDFYGYTF
TRBV7-8	TRBJ2-7	-	TRBD1	14	TGTGCCAGCAGCTTTGTGACAGGGGGAGACGAGCAGTACTTC	CASSFVTGGDEQYF
TRBV28	TRBJ1-6	-	-	12	TGTGCCAGCAGGTCGTTTCCTTCACCCCTCCACTTT	CASRSFPSPLHF
TRBV12-3/TRBV12-4	TRBJ1-1	few	-	13	TGTGCCAGCAGTCCCCCTAACGCCAGTGAAGCTTTCTTT	CASSPPNASEAFF
TRBV20-1	TRBJ1-2	-	-	15	TGCAGTGCTGCCCGTGGCAGGGGATCTAACTATGGCTACACCTTC	CSAARGRGSNYGYTF
TRBV10-3	TRBJ2-7	-	-	15	TGTGCCATCAGTGAGTCTCTACGGGGGACCTACGAGCAGTGCTTC	CAISESLRGTYEQCF
TRBV7-3	TRBJ2-7	-	TRBD1	16	TGTGCCAGCAGCTTAGGGGACAGGGGTTATACCTACGAGCAGTACTTC	CASSLGDRGYTYEQYF
TRBV12-3/TRBV12-4	TRBJ1-1	-	-	15	TGTGCCAGCAGTTTATATACAGGCGCCAACACTGAAGCTTTCTTT	CASSLYTGANTEAFF
TRBV7-2	TRBJ2-5	few	TRBD1	14	TGTGCCAGCAGCCGGGGGACAGGGGGGGAGACCCAGTACTTC	CASSRGTGGETQYF
TRBV29-1	TRBJ1-5	-	TRBD1	13	TGCAGCGTTAGGACAGGGGAGGGGGAGCCCCAGCATTTT	CSVRTGEGEPQHF
TRBV5-6	TRBJ1-2	-	-	12	TGTGCCAGCAGCTTGGTCCCTTACGGCTACACCTTC	CASSLVPYGYTF
TRBV29-1	TRBJ2-5	few	TRBD1	16	TGCAGCGTTGACAGCCCCGGGACACAGGGGCAAGAGACCCAGTACTTC	CSVDSPGTQGQETQYF
TRBV12-3/TRBV12-4	TRBJ2-5	few	TRBD1	16	TGTGCCAGCAGTGTACAGGGGGCAGGGCCCCGGGAGACCCAGTACTTC	CASSVQGAGPRETQYF
TRBV5-1	TRBJ1-4	-	TRBD1	17	TGCGCCAGCAGCGGCCGGGACAGGGGTGAAACTAATGAAAAACTGTTTTTT	CASSGRDRGETNEKLFF
TRBV7-8	TRBJ1-2	-	-	13	TGTGCCAGCGGCATGGACGGATCCTATGGCTACACCTTC	CASGMDGSYGYTF
TRBV19	TRBJ2-7	-	-	18	TGTGCCAGTAGTAGGCAGATCCCGGGACGTCAGGAGTCCTACGAGCAGTACTTC	CASSRQIPGRQESYEQYF
TRBV29-1	TRBJ2-5	few	-	13	TGCAGCGTTGAAGCAGTACTCCAAGAGACCCAGTACTTC	CSVEAVLQETQYF
TRBV20-1	TRBJ2-5	-	TRBD2	15	TGCAGTGCTCTTAGGACTAGCGGGGCACAAGAGACCCAGTACTTC	CSALRTSGAQETQYF
TRBV14	TRBJ1-2	-	-	12	TGTGCCAGCAGCCAAGCAGGCTATGGCTACACCTTC	CASSQAGYGYTF
TRBV12-3/TRBV12-4	TRBJ1-5	-	-	14	TGTGCCAGCAGTGAACTCGGGGGCGGGGAGACCCAGCATTTT	CASSELGGGETQHF
TRBV24-1	TRBJ1-5	many	-	15	TGTGCCACCAGTGACCCCAGTCTTAGCAATCAGCCCCAGCATTTT	CATSDPSLSNQPQHF
TRBV5-6	TRBJ1-2	-	-	13	TGTGCCAGCAGCTTGACAAGCTCCTATGGCTACACCTTC	CASSLTSSYGYTF
TRBV7-9	TRBJ2-6	few	TRBD1	17	TGTGCCAGCAGCTTCGGGACAGGGGGCGCTGGGGCCAACGTCCTGACTTTC	CASSFGTGGAGANVLTF
TRBV7-2	TRBJ2-2	few	-	15	TGTGCCAGCAGCTCCGTGGTAGCCGCCACCGGGGAGCTGTTTTTT	CASSSVVAATGELFF